This TCR beta chain originates from a study of shared clonotypes between healthy human individuals. Evenly divided among several immunoSEQ plates was the genomic DNA of each subset. Some clones are missing from TCRdb's copy, which holds only in-frame ones; the method was immunoSEQ multiplex PCR. The sample shows under 2.5 million clones, 85% to 95% of them seen only once. With respect to this clone: Its antigen remains unidentified.

General study results and limits: Clonotypes shared by all four donors outscored non-shared clonotypes in generation probability.

Investigators divided CD4+ cells into CD45RA+ naive and CD45RA-negative memory subsets. Germline V gene sequence: CDR1 SQVTM, CDR2 ANQGSEA. V shed 0 bases and J shed 2 bases, with 14 bases lying between them. This CDR3 spans 15 amino acids. The V call is TRBV29-1, the J call TRBJ2-7, with D perhaps TRBD1 (5 bases). This sequence originates from a man younger than 35 in good health. Some clones in this sample may be carry-over from other donors' samples. What was sequenced was naive CD4+ T cells from PBMCs. Subset denoted: CD45RA+ positively selected. The CDR3 here is CSVEEGAGSPYEQYF. DNA for the CDR3: TGCAGCGTTGAAGAAGGGGCAGGCAGCCCCTACGAGCAGTACTTC.